Sequencing of this T cell receptor (beta chain) was carried out in a study of Ad26.COV2.S vaccination and SARS-CoV-2 variants. Specified treatment: about 20 received Ad26.COV2.S at low or high dose, single or two shots; about 5 received placebo; per-sample allocation not given. Material that was analyzed had been drawn on day 63 after the first vaccine or placebo injection. This adult donor, from Boston, was 18-55 years old. The data were produced by immunoSEQ multiplex PCR, yet TCRdb's version contains in-frame clones alone and is incomplete. The sample has 350,000 to 450,000 clones, around 83% seen once; the top ten hold roughly 3.3%. The CDR3 runs 14 residues. Unmatched junction bases numbered 6, after V lost 6 bases and J lost 3 bases. Looked up from germline, CDR1 is KGHSH and CDR2 is LQKENI.

The chain carries TRBV18 and TRBJ1-2; TRBD1 matches at 8 bases. The sequence came from a person between 18 and 65 years old who received the Ad26.COV2.S COVID-19 vaccine or a placebo. The source was peripheral blood, collected in a trial of Ad26.COV2.S vaccine versus placebo. The CDR3 spells CASSQGARDYGYTF. The CDR3 coding sequence is TGTGCCAGCTCCCAGGGGGCGCGTGACTATGGCTACACCTTC.